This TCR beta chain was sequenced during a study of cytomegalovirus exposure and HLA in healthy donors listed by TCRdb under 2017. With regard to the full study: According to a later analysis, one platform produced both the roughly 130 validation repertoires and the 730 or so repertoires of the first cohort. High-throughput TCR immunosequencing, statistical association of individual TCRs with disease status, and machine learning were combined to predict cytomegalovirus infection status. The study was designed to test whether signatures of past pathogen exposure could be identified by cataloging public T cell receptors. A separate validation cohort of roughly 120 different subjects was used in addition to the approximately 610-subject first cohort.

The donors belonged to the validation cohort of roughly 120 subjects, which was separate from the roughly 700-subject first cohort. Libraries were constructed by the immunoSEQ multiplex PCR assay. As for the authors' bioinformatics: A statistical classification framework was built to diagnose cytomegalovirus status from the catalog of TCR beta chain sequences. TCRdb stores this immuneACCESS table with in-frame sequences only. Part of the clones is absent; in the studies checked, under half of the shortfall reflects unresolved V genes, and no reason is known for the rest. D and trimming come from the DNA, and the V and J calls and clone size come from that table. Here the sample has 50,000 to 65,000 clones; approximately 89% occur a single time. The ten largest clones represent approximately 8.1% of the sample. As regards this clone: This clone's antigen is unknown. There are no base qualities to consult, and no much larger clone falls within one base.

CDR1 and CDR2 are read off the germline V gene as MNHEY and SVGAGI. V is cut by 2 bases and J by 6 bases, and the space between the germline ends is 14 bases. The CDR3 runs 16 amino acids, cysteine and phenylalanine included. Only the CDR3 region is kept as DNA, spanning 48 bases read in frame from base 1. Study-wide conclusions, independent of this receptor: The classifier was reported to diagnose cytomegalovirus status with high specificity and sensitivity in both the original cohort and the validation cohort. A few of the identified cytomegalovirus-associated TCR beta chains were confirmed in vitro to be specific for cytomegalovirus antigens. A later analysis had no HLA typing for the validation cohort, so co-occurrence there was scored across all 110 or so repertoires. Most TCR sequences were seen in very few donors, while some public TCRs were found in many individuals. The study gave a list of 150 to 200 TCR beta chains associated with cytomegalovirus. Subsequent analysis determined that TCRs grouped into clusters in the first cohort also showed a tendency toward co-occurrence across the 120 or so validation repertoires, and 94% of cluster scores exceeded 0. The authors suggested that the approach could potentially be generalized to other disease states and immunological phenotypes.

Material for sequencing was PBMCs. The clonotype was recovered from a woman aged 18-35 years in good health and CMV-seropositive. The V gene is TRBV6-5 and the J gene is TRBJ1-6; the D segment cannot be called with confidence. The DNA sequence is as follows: TGTGCCAGCAGTTACACTTCTCAGCAGGTTAATTCACCCCTCCACTTT. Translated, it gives CASSYTSQQVNSPLHF.